Presented here are 30 T cell receptor beta chains from one specimen sequenced in a study of T cell changes during pregnancy in multiple sclerosis. The method was immunoSEQ multiplex PCR; TCRdb's version includes in-frame clones alone and lacks a portion of them. The sample carries about 55,000 clones, approximately 94% recorded once. The sample consisted of CD8+ T cells from peripheral blood mononuclear cells, taken in the third trimester of pregnancy. These receptor sequences come from a female donor with multiple sclerosis, enrolled in a pregnancy study.

The V call is TRBV11-1, the J call TRBJ2-7; D is unresolved. CDR1 and CDR2 from the germline V gene are SGHAT and FQDESV (reference sequence). Trimming stripped 0 bases from V and 2 bases from J, with 5 bases between. This CDR3 has 13 residues. The CDR3 reads CASSLARPYEQYF. The CDR3 DNA sequence: TGTGCCAGCAGCTTAGCGAGGCCCTACGAGCAGTACTTC.

This sequence joins TRBV7-2 and TRBJ1-3; 10 bases are a match to TRBD1. From germline, CDR1 is SGHTA and CDR2 FQGNSA. The CDR3 contains 16 residues. Trimming removed 4 bases from V and 4 bases from J; junction bases left unmatched: 7. The CDR3 nucleotides read TGTGCCAGCAGCTCACTGGGGACAGGGGTAGGAAACACCATATATTTT. Translation gives CASSSLGTGVGNTIYF. Full variable domain (outside the CDR3, taken from reference TRBV7-2 and TRBJ1-3): GAGVSQSPSNKVTEKGKDVELRCDPISGHTALYWYRQSLGQGLEFLIYFQGNSAPDKSGLPSDRFSAERTGGSVSTLTIQRTQQEDSAVYLCASSSLGTGVGNTIYFGEGSWLTVV.

The chain carries TRBV10-1 and TRBJ2-3; 10 bases agree with TRBD2. The germline V gene encodes CDR1 WNHNN and CDR2 SYGVQD (reference sequence). Trimming at V came to 6 bases and at J to 4 bases, leaving 13 bases not matched to a gene. The CDR3 has 17 amino acids. The CDR3, as DNA: TGCGCCAGCAGGAAAAAGCGGGAGGGCCGTTGCGCAGATACGCAGTATTTT. Translation: CASRKKREGRCADTQYF.

The chain has TRBV7-2 and TRBJ2-3; TRBD2 agrees at 10 bases. Germline CDR1 and CDR2: SGHTA and FQGNSA. CDR3 size: 17 residues. Unmatched junction bases numbered 12, after V lost 6 bases and J lost 3 bases. The DNA of the CDR3 is TGTGCCAGCAGTCGCGGGATAGCGGGAGGTCGGACAGATACGCAGTATTTT. Amino acid sequence: CASSRGIAGGRTDTQYF.

V gene TRBV5-5 combines with J gene TRBJ2-7, with TRBD1 matching over 7 bases. Germline V CDR1 and CDR2: SGHKS, YYEKEE (reference sequence). The CDR3 is made up of 15 amino acids. The ends lost 4 bases at V and 3 bases at J; junction bases unmatched: 10. CDR3 bases: TGTGCCAGCAGCCCAACTGGACAGGAGAACTACGAGCAGTACTTC. Translating it yields CASSPTGQENYEQYF.

This clone was picked up a small number of times. V and J are TRBV2 and TRBJ1-1; D perhaps matches TRBD1 (6 bases). Trimming took off 9 bases at V and 6 bases at J, with 14 bases between the two ends. The CDR3 is 12 residues long. In germline, CDR1 is SNHLY, CDR2 FYNNEI. As DNA, the CDR3 is TGTGCCAGATGGTCGACAGGCCCTGAAGCTTTCTTT. Encoded protein: CARWSTGPEAFF.

The gene calls are TRBV9 and TRBJ1-3, with D perhaps matching TRBD1 (6 bases). Trimming shortened V by 3 bases and J by 2 bases, and 21 bases separated the two germline ends. This CDR3 has 18 residues. Germline loops: CDR1 SGDLS, CDR2 YYNGEE. Here the CDR3 DNA reads TGTGCCAGCAGCGAGGGGACACCAAGAAATGAGGCTGGAAACACCATATATTTT. It is translated as CASSEGTPRNEAGNTIYF.

J is TRBJ2-3 and V is TRBV4-1; no firm D call. The CDR3 is made up of 17 amino acids. The V gene lost 0 bases and the J gene lost 2 bases, with 15 bases spanning the gap. Germline V gene data show CDR1 as MGHRA and CDR2 as YSYEKL. CDR3 loop: CASSQDNALSFTDTQYF. For the CDR3, the DNA is TGCGCCAGCAGCCAAGATAACGCCCTATCCTTCACAGATACGCAGTATTTT.

The rearrangement links TRBV5-6 to TRBJ1-4; 12 nucleotides line up with TRBD1. This CDR3 spans 18 amino acids. V shed 3 bases and J 3 bases; nucleotides not matched to a gene: 9. The germline V gene has CDR1 SGHDT and CDR2 YYEEEE. The CDR3: CASSSRDRGRVANEKLFF. Written as DNA, the CDR3 is TGTGCCAGCAGCTCCCGGGACAGGGGGCGGGTGGCTAATGAAAAACTGTTTTTT. The variable domain in full, completed from reference TRBV5-6 and TRBJ1-4, reads DAGVTQSPTHLIKTRGQQVTLRCSPKSGHDTVSWYQQALGQGPQFIFQYYEEEERQRGNFPDRFSGHQFPNYSSELNVNALLLGDSALYLCASSSRDRGRVANEKLFFGSGTQLSVL.

The chain joins TRBV28 to TRBJ2-7; 9 bases are a match to TRBD2. Germline lookup yields CDR1 MDHEN and CDR2 SYDVKM. V shed 2 bases, J shed 4 bases, and the junction held 9 bases outside the gene matches. The CDR3 is made up of 16 amino acids. CDR3 region: CASSLSPASGMYEQYF. In DNA, the CDR3 is TGTGCCAGCAGTTTAAGTCCGGCTAGCGGGATGTACGAGCAGTACTTC.

CDR3 amino acids: CASSLAPDSPNTEAFF. The CDR3 DNA follows: TGTGCCAGCAGCTTAGCGCCGGACAGCCCGAACACTGAAGCTTTCTTT. V is TRBV7-6 and J is TRBJ1-1; perhaps TRBD1 as D (6 bases). V was pared by 0 bases and J by 1 base, with 12 bases between. Germline V gene sequence: CDR1 SGHVS, CDR2 FNYEAQ. This CDR3 comprises 16 residues. Combining the CDR3 with reference TRBV7-6 and TRBJ1-1 gives the whole variable domain GAGVSQSPRYKVTKRGQDVALRCDPISGHVSLYWYRQALGQGPEFLTYFNYEAQQDKSGLPNDRFSAERPEGSISTLTIQRTEQRDSAMYRCASSLAPDSPNTEAFFGQGTRLTVV.

The V call is TRBV19, the J call TRBJ2-1, with D unclear. This CDR3 is built from 13 residues. Trimming took 4 bases from V and 4 from J, leaving 8 bases between them. CDR1 LNHDA and CDR2 SQIVND come from the germline V gene (reference sequence). CDR3 in DNA: TGTGCCAGTAGTACAGTAGCTTACAATGAGCAGTTCTTC. This gives the protein CASSTVAYNEQFF.

The CDR3 sequence is CASSPPRTSGRAGSYEQYF. The CDR3 region has the DNA TGTGCCAGCTCACCTCCCCGGACTAGCGGGAGGGCCGGCTCCTACGAGCAGTACTTC. The chain has TRBV18 and TRBJ2-7; 15 bases line up with TRBD2. Germline V gives CDR1 KGHSH, CDR2 LQKENI. The CDR3 has 19 amino acids. Unmatched junction bases numbered 9, after V lost 3 bases and J lost 0 bases. The variable domain in full, completed from reference TRBV18 and TRBJ2-7, reads NAGVMQNPRHLVRRRGQEARLRCSPMKGHSHVYWYRQLPEEGLKFMVYLQKENIIDESGMPKERFSAEFPKEGPSILRIQQVVRGDSAAYFCASSPPRTSGRAGSYEQYFGPGTRLTVT.

This chain links TRBV19 with TRBJ2-1; 13 nucleotides match TRBD2. CDR3 size: 15 residues. Per the germline V gene, CDR1 is LNHDA and CDR2 is SQIVND (reference sequence). The junction had 5 bases not matched to a gene; V was cut back by 5 bases and J by 7 bases. The CDR3 protein is CASSPLAGGVNEQFF. The CDR3 nucleotides read TGTGCCAGTAGTCCACTAGCGGGAGGGGTAAATGAGCAGTTCTTC. The full variable domain, with the rest looked up from reference TRBV19 and TRBJ2-1, is DGGITQSPKYLFRKEGQNVTLSCEQNLNHDAMYWYRQDPGQGLRLIYYSQIVNDFQKGDIAEGYSVSREKKESFPLTVTSAQKNPTAFYLCASSPLAGGVNEQFFGPGTRLTVL.

The DNA of the CDR3 is TGTGCCAGCAGCTTGGCCTCGGCGGGAGGAAGATCCTACGAGCAGTACTTC. This translates into CASSLASAGGRSYEQYF. The chain employs TRBV5-6 and TRBJ2-7, with 8 bases fitting TRBD2. The CDR3 totals 17 residues. Germline V gene data show CDR1 as SGHDT and CDR2 as YYEEEE. J gave up 1 base and V 0 bases, and 9 bases lay outside the gene matches.

The genes are TRBV16 and TRBJ2-1; D perhaps matches TRBD1 (8 bases). The germline V gene has CDR1 KGHSY and CDR2 FQNENV. The V and J ends lost 1 base and 0 bases respectively, with 16 bases between them. The CDR3 sequence is 18 residues long. The CDR3 loop is CASSQYRGGKPSYNEQFF. CDR3 nucleotides: TGTGCCAGCAGCCAATACAGGGGGGGTAAACCCTCCTACAATGAGCAGTTCTTC.

The V and J genes are TRBV13 and TRBJ2-2, with TRBD1 matching over 7 bases. Looked up from germline, CDR1 is PRHDT and CDR2 is FYEKMQ (reference sequence). CDR3 length: 14 amino acids. Losses at the gene ends were 5 bases for V and 7 bases for J; bases not matched to a gene: 7. CDR3 loop: CASSHTGENGELFF. Here the CDR3 DNA reads TGTGCCAGCAGCCATACAGGGGAGAACGGGGAGCTGTTTTTT.

V and J are TRBV10-2 and TRBJ2-1, with 7 positions matching TRBD2. V was pared by 7 bases and J by 7 bases, with 13 bases of the junction left unmatched. This CDR3 is built from 15 residues. In germline, CDR1 is WSHSY, CDR2 SAAADI. The CDR3 loop reads CASNPSGTLGNEQFF. The CDR3 nucleotides read TGCGCCAGCAACCCCAGCGGGACCCTTGGGAATGAGCAGTTCTTC.

This clone occurred once. The rearrangement uses TRBV7-2 and TRBJ2-7; 13 bases are a match to TRBD2. Germline trimming cut 1 base from V and 0 bases from J; bases unmatched to any gene: 6. CDR1 and CDR2 (germline): SGHTA, FQGNSA. This CDR3 spans 18 amino acids. The CDR3 reads CASSLGTSGSSSSYEQYF. CDR3 DNA sequence: TGTGCCAGCAGCTTAGGGACTAGCGGGAGTTCGAGCTCCTACGAGCAGTACTTC.

This chain uses TRBV27 with TRBJ2-5, with 7 bases that match TRBD1. V lost 6 bases to trimming and J lost 5 bases; unmatched junction nucleotides: 9. Looked up from germline, CDR1 is MNHEY and CDR2 is SMNVEV (reference sequence). This CDR3 is built from 14 residues. The CDR3 DNA sequence: TGTGCCAGCAGGACCCAACGACAGGGTGAGACCCAGTACTTC. It codes for CASRTQRQGETQYF.

The J gene is TRBJ2-7, the V gene TRBV7-9, with D possibly being TRBD2 (5 bases). The CDR3 is 12 residues long. The V end was cut by 4 bases, the J end by 3 bases, with 7 bases between. Germline V gives CDR1 SEHNR, CDR2 FQNEAQ (reference sequence). The CDR3 DNA follows: TGTGCCAGCAGCTCACGGGACTACGAGCAGTACTTC. Its translation: CASSSRDYEQYF.

The chain has TRBV6-5 and TRBJ2-5; the match to TRBD1 covers 9 bases. The V and J ends lost 6 bases and 4 bases, in that order; junction bases with no gene match: 9. Germline assignment: CDR1 MNHEY and CDR2 SVGAGI. The CDR3 consists of 15 residues. CDR3 loop: CASSSGQGRGETQYF. As DNA, the CDR3 is TGTGCCAGCAGCAGCGGACAGGGGCGAGGAGAGACCCAGTACTTC.

V gene TRBV4-3 combines with J gene TRBJ1-1; 9 bases are shared with TRBD1. The CDR3 runs 15 residues. Trimming cost V 1 base and J 5 bases; bases outside gene matches: 5. Germline CDR1 LGHNA, CDR2 YSLEER. The CDR3, as DNA: TGCGCCAGCAGCCAAGTAAGACAGGGGGTAACTGAAGCTTTCTTT. Amino acids: CASSQVRQGVTEAFF.

The J gene is TRBJ2-1, the V gene TRBV29-1; 7 bases map to TRBD2. V was pared by 4 bases and J by 8 bases, with 14 bases of the junction left unmatched. From germline, CDR1 is SQVTM and CDR2 ANQGSEA. The CDR3 consists of 15 residues. The CDR3 sequence is CSVGPRAGERDEQFF. The CDR3 DNA sequence: TGCAGCGTTGGCCCAAGGGCGGGAGAAAGGGATGAGCAGTTCTTC.

The rearrangement uses TRBV7-3 and TRBJ2-1, with 13 bases identical to TRBD2. The CDR3 is made up of 18 amino acids. CDR1 is SGHTA and CDR2 is FQGTGA in the germline V gene. Trimming at V came to 1 base and at J to 2 bases, leaving 5 bases not matched to a gene. The CDR3 DNA sequence: TGTGCCAGCAGCTTAATAGTAGGACTAGCGGGGGCCTACAATGAGCAGTTCTTC. Translating gives CASSLIVGLAGAYNEQFF.

With regard to this clone: This same CDR3 is encoded by further DNA sequences in the sample. The CDR3 is CASSLHRGGPYGYTF. CDR3 nucleotides: TGTGCCAGCAGCTTGCACCGGGGGGGGCCCTATGGCTACACCTTC. This chain links TRBV5-4 with TRBJ1-2; possible D gene TRBD1, 6 bases. Germline loops: CDR1 SGHNT, CDR2 YYREEE (reference sequence). Trimming pared 1 base from V and 4 bases from J, leaving 14 bases between. CDR3 length: 15 residues.

The V gene is TRBV18, the J gene TRBJ2-7; TRBD2 matches at 7 bases. The junction had 8 bases not matched to a gene; V was cut back by 3 bases and J by 3 bases. The CDR3 covers 15 residues. Germline V lookup: CDR1 KGHSH, CDR2 LQKENI. CDR3 residues: CASSPRDYADYEQYF. CDR3 DNA sequence: TGTGCCAGCTCACCCAGGGACTACGCCGACTACGAGCAGTACTTC.

This sequence joins TRBV5-4 and TRBJ1-2; 8 nucleotides match TRBD1. V lost 3 bases and J lost 4; bases outside the gene matches: 5. This CDR3 spans 14 amino acids. The V gene's germline CDR1 is SGHNT and CDR2 YYREEE (reference sequence). The DNA for the CDR3 is TGTGCCAGCAGCTATCCAGGGGGCGGCTATGGCTACACCTTC. It encodes CASSYPGGGYGYTF. The variable domain in full, completed from reference TRBV5-4 and TRBJ1-2, reads ETGVTQSPTHLIKTRGQQVTLRCSSQSGHNTVSWYQQALGQGPQFIFQYYREEENGRGNFPPRFSGLQFPNYSSELNVNALELDDSALYLCASSYPGGGYGYTFGSGTRLTVV.

This clone was picked up a small number of times. CDR3 residues: CASSPREPDTQYF. Written as DNA, the CDR3 is TGTGCCAGCAGCCCAAGAGAGCCAGATACGCAGTATTTT. This chain joins TRBV4-2 and TRBJ2-3; no firm D call. Germline V gene sequence: CDR1 LGHNA, CDR2 YNFKEQ. The CDR3 extends over 13 amino acids. The germline V and J ends were trimmed by 4 bases and 4 bases, with 9 bases remaining between them.

The DNA for the CDR3 is TGTGCCAGCAGCTTACCGGGACAGACGAACACCGGGGAGCTGTTTTTT. This gives the protein CASSLPGQTNTGELFF. This rearrangement joins TRBV7-9 to TRBJ2-2, with 7 bases aligning to TRBD1. Trimming cost V 2 bases and J 0 bases; bases outside gene matches: 3. Germline V lookup: CDR1 SEHNR, CDR2 FQNEAQ (reference sequence). The CDR3 is 16 residues long.